These T cell receptor beta chains were read from a single sample in a study of blood T cell repertoires in COVID-19. The data were produced by immunoSEQ multiplex PCR, yet TCRdb's version contains in-frame clones alone and is incomplete. The sample yields 25,000 to 35,000 clones, roughly 80% seen once. Source material: peripheral blood. The receptors were sampled from a woman aged 55-75 years with acute or convalescent COVID-19. Both conserved end residues are part of each CDR3. Each record gives: J gene, D gene, V gene, clone size, CDR3 DNA, CDR3 protein. D genes are given only for firm matches. Clone size is stated in some rows and not others, as once, few, many or a class when expanded.

TRBJ2-1	.	TRBV5-1	.	TGCGCCAGCTCCTCTCAAGGGCGGGGCCCCTACAATGAGCAGTTCTTC	CASSSQGRGPYNEQFF
TRBJ2-5	TRBD2	TRBV6-2/TRBV6-3	.	TGTGCCAGCAGTACGGGTCCGGGACTAGGGGAGACCCAGTACTTC	CASSTGPGLGETQYF
TRBJ2-7	.	TRBV28	.	TGTGCCAGCCAAACGACAGGCGCAAAATACGAGCAGTACTTC	CASQTTGAKYEQYF
TRBJ1-2	TRBD1	TRBV5-4	few	TGTGCCAGCAGCTTGCTGTTGGGACAGGGGGCGCGGGGCGACTGGGGCTACACCTTC	CASSLLLGQGARGDWGYTF
TRBJ1-6	.	TRBV7-8	few	TGTGCCAGCAGCCAACACTGGGGGGACGCCTATAATTCACCCCTCCACTTT	CASSQHWGDAYNSPLHF
TRBJ1-3	.	TRBV7-6	.	TGTGCCAGCAGCTTAGCAACTATCCCCGGCTCTGGAAACACCATATATTTT	CASSLATIPGSGNTIYF
TRBJ1-5	.	TRBV28	.	TGTGCCAGCACAGACAATCAGCCCCAGCATTTT	CASTDNQPQHF
TRBJ1-2	.	TRBV12-3/TRBV12-4	.	TGTGCCAGCATGACACGGGGGAGGGATGGCTACACCTTC	CASMTRGRDGYTF
TRBJ2-3	.	TRBV5-1	.	TGCGCCAGCAGCTTGGTAGGGGCAGGAGATACGCAGTATTTT	CASSLVGAGDTQYF
TRBJ2-3	TRBD1	TRBV3-1/TRBV3-2	.	TGTGCCAGCAGCCAACGACAGGGGGGGACAGATACGCAGTATTTT	CASSQRQGGTDTQYF
TRBJ2-2	.	TRBV9	.	TGTGCCAGCAGCGTAGTTCCGGGGAAGGGCACCGGGGAGCTGTTTTTT	CASSVVPGKGTGELFF
TRBJ1-1	.	TRBV6-5	.	TGTGCCAGCAAGATAACAGGGCCGCTGGGAGCTTTCTTT	CASKITGPLGAFF
TRBJ2-7	.	TRBV4-2	.	TGTGCCAGCAGCCAAGATTATAACGGCCGGGACTCCTACTCCTACGAGCAGTACTTC	CASSQDYNGRDSYSYEQYF
TRBJ1-6	.	TRBV3-1/TRBV3-2	.	TGTGCCAGCGGTGCGGGGGGCCTGGATAATTCACCCCTCCACTTT	CASGAGGLDNSPLHF
TRBJ2-1	TRBD2	TRBV18	.	TGTGCCAGCTCACCTAAGACTAGCGGGGTAAGCAATGAGCAGTTCTTC	CASSPKTSGVSNEQFF
TRBJ1-2	TRBD1	TRBV10-2	.	TGCGCCAGCAGTTCCTCCGGGACAGGGGGCTCCACTAATGGCTACACCTTC	CASSSSGTGGSTNGYTF
TRBJ2-3	TRBD1	TRBV5-1	.	TGCGCCAGCAGCTTTGGACAGGGGAGCACAGATACGCAGTATTTT	CASSFGQGSTDTQYF
TRBJ1-1	.	TRBV5-1	.	TGCGCCAGCAGCTTGGCCGCGGGACTCCTGAACACTGAAGCTTTCTTT	CASSLAAGLLNTEAFF
TRBJ2-5	.	TRBV29-1	once	TGCAGCGTTGAGGGCCTTTGGTTTCAAGAGACCCAGTACTTC	CSVEGLWFQETQYF
TRBJ1-2	TRBD1	TRBV19	.	TGTGCCAGCAGAAAGGGGACAGGGGATGGCTACACCTTC	CASRKGTGDGYTF
TRBJ1-2	TRBD1	TRBV7-9	few	TGTGCCAGCAGACCCCGGACAGGGGTGAACTATGGCTACACCTTC	CASRPRTGVNYGYTF
TRBJ2-5	.	TRBV7-2	.	TGTGCCAGCAGCTTTCCAGGGATTCAAGAGACCCAGTACTTC	CASSFPGIQETQYF
TRBJ1-6	TRBD1	TRBV7-2	.	TGTGCCAGCAGCTTAGGTGGACAGGGGAGGACCTATAATTCACCCCTCCACTTT	CASSLGGQGRTYNSPLHF
TRBJ2-3	TRBD1	TRBV2	.	TGTGCCAGCAGGCGACAGGGAACTAGCACAGATACGCAGTATTTT	CASRRQGTSTDTQYF
TRBJ2-6	.	TRBV7-9	.	TGTGCCAGCAGCTTAGAGGGCGGGGGGACAGACTCTGGGGCCAACGTCCTGACTTTC	CASSLEGGGTDSGANVLTF
TRBJ2-5	TRBD2	TRBV24-1	.	TGTGCCACCAGTGATACAAGGACTAGCGGGGGTCAGGGGACCCAGTACTTC	CATSDTRTSGGQGTQYF
TRBJ2-5	TRBD2	TRBV6-6	many	TGTGCCAGCTATGCTAGCGGGGTCGGAGAGACCCAGTACTTC	CASYASGVGETQYF
TRBJ1-2	.	TRBV29-1	.	TGCAGCGTTGACCCCCAGGGCCTTGAAGGCTACACCTTC	CSVDPQGLEGYTF
TRBJ1-1	.	TRBV5-6	.	TGTGCCAGCAGCGGGAGAGGGCCCTTGAACACTGAAGCTTTCTTT	CASSGRGPLNTEAFF